The 29 T cell receptor beta chains below come from one sample, sequenced in a study of OX40 agonist ivuxolimab in advanced cancers. Repertoires were generated with immunoSEQ multiplex PCR, while TCRdb's copy carries only in-frame clones and drops some. This sample carries roughly 18,000 clones, roughly 71% of them seen once, and the ten largest clones take roughly 19%. The sample in question was CD4+ or CD8+ T cells sorted from blood, obtained in a trial of the OX40 agonist ivuxolimab. Every receptor here comes from an adult with an advanced solid tumor such as melanoma, head and neck, liver or kidney cancer.

The chain recombines TRBV30 with TRBJ2-2; D is uncertain. Trimming shortened V by 0 bases and J by 2 bases, and 7 bases separated the two germline ends. This CDR3 has 14 residues. Germline loops: CDR1 GTSNPN, CDR2 SVGIG (reference sequence). Written as DNA, the CDR3 is TGTGCCTGGAGTGTATTCAGAAACACCGGGGAGCTGTTTTTT. Translation: CAWSVFRNTGELFF.

The chain uses TRBV28 and TRBJ2-5, with D unresolved. The CDR3 covers 11 residues. Germline CDR1 is MDHEN and CDR2 is SYDVKM. The V and J ends lost 2 bases and 5 bases respectively, with 3 bases between them. The CDR3 nucleotides read TGTGCCAGCAGTTTACAGGAGACCCAGTACTTC. It is translated as CASSLQETQYF.

Only a few counts were recorded for this clone. The V and J genes are TRBV7-6 and TRBJ1-6; tentative D call: TRBD1 (6 bases). Trimming stripped 5 bases from V and 4 bases from J, with 9 bases between. Per the germline V gene, CDR1 is SGHVS and CDR2 is FNYEAQ. The CDR3 is made up of 14 amino acids. CDR3 sequence reads: CASSRTVYNSPLHF. The CDR3 DNA sequence: TGTGCCAGCAGCCGGACAGTTTATAATTCACCCCTCCACTTT. The entire variable domain, with the rest obtained from reference TRBV7-6 and TRBJ1-6, is as follows: GAGVSQSPRYKVTKRGQDVALRCDPISGHVSLYWYRQALGQGPEFLTYFNYEAQQDKSGLPNDRFSAERPEGSISTLTIQRTEQRDSAMYRCASSRTVYNSPLHFGNGTRLTVT.

The chain recombines TRBV7-2 with TRBJ1-5; D is perhaps TRBD1 (6 bases). This CDR3 contains 16 residues. V lost 1 base and J lost 7, with 17 bases in between. Germline CDR1 reads SGHTA; CDR2 reads FQGNSA. Written as DNA, the CDR3 is TGTGCCAGCAGCTTAGTGGGGGGACGGCAGGGGCAGCCCCAGCATTTT. Its protein is CASSLVGGRQGQPQHF.

The sample holds a few counts of this clone. The V call is TRBV27, the J call TRBJ1-1; D perhaps matches TRBD1 (5 bases). The germline V gene encodes CDR1 MNHEY and CDR2 SMNVEV (reference sequence). V lost 8 bases and J lost 7, with 17 bases in between. The length of the CDR3 is 13 residues. The CDR3 is CASGAFDRGEAFF. In DNA, the CDR3 is TGTGCCAGCGGGGCCTTCGATCGGGGTGAAGCTTTCTTT.

Worth noting for this clone: Being one base from a much bigger clone, this may be a read error. The V call is TRBV15, the J call TRBJ2-3; 9 bases fit TRBD1. CDR1 is LNHNV and CDR2 is YYDKDF in the germline V gene (reference sequence). CDR3 size: 14 residues. CDR3 region: CATGQGRETDMQYF. CDR3 coding DNA: TGTGCCACAGGACAGGGGAGGGAGACAGATATGCAGTATTTT. The whole variable domain, filled in from reference TRBV15 and TRBJ2-3, reads DAMVIQNPRYQVTQFGKPVTLSCSQTLNHNVMYWYQQKSSQAPKLLFHYYDKDFNNEADTPDNFQSRRPNTSFCFLDIRSPGLGDTAMYLCATGQGRETDMQYFGPGTRLTVL.

This clone showed up just a few times. This chain connects TRBV4-3 to TRBJ1-4; the D is unclear. With 4 bases removed from V and 5 bases from J, the gap between germline ends came to 14 bases. The CDR3 runs 15 residues. CDR1 is LGHNA and CDR2 is YSLEER in the germline V gene. The chain's CDR3 is CASSPQKTGNEKLFF. The CDR3 DNA sequence: TGCGCCAGCAGCCCACAAAAGACCGGGAATGAAAAACTGTTTTTT.

The chain links TRBV7-9 to TRBJ2-1, with 7 bases identical to TRBD2. Germline V lookup: CDR1 SEHNR, CDR2 FQNEAQ (reference sequence). With V trimmed by 2 bases and J by 3 bases, 7 bases remained unmatched. This CDR3 is 16 amino acids long. The CDR3: CASSLTASGYYNEQFF. CDR3 coding DNA: TGTGCCAGCAGCTTAACCGCTAGCGGATACTACAATGAGCAGTTCTTC. Looking up the rest from reference TRBV7-9 and TRBJ2-1 gives the full variable domain: DTGVSQNPRHKITKRGQNVTFRCDPISEHNRLYWYRQTLGQGPEFLTYFQNEAQLEKSRLLSDRFSAERPKGSFSTLEIQRTEQGDSAMYLCASSLTASGYYNEQFFGPGTRLTVL.

J is TRBJ2-3 and V is TRBV7-9; no clear D gene. The CDR3 covers 13 residues. The germline V and J ends were trimmed by 5 bases and 4 bases, with 10 bases remaining between them. Germline V gene data show CDR1 as SEHNR and CDR2 as FQNEAQ (reference sequence). The CDR3 nucleotides are TGTGCCAGCAGCCGACCTGGGGCAGATACGCAGTATTTT. Its translation: CASSRPGADTQYF.

This clone has only one observation. The rearrangement uses TRBV10-3 and TRBJ2-2; the match to TRBD2 covers 13 bases. Germline lookup yields CDR1 ENHRY and CDR2 SYGVKD. With V trimmed by 0 bases and J by 13 bases, 11 bases remained unmatched. The CDR3 sequence is 17 residues long. The CDR3 loop reads CAISESTGLAGTEGLFF. DNA for the CDR3: TGTGCCATCAGTGAGTCCACGGGACTAGCGGGGACGGAGGGGCTGTTTTTT.

CDR3 in DNA: TGCAGCGTTGAAGATTACGCCAGCTCCTACAATGAGCAGTTCTTC. It specifies CSVEDYASSYNEQFF. The rearrangement uses TRBV29-1 and TRBJ2-1, with unresolved D. CDR1 is SQVTM and CDR2 is ANQGSEA in the germline V gene. The ends were cut back, 0 bases at V and 0 bases at J, with 9 bases in the middle. This CDR3 spans 15 amino acids.

This sequence joins TRBV28 and TRBJ2-3; 8 bases map to TRBD2. The V and J ends lost 2 bases and 4 bases, in that order; junction bases with no gene match: 2. The CDR3 totals 14 residues. The germline V gene has CDR1 MDHEN and CDR2 SYDVKM. In DNA, the CDR3 is TGTGCCAGCAGTTTAGCGGGAGGCGCAGATACGCAGTATTTT. It yields the protein CASSLAGGADTQYF. Variable domain in full (rest from reference TRBV28 and TRBJ2-3): DVKVTQSSRYLVKRTGEKVFLECVQDMDHENMFWYRQDPGLGLRLIYFSYDVKMKEKGDIPEGYSVSREKKERFSLILESASTNQTSMYLCASSLAGGADTQYFGPGTRLTVL.

The rearrangement uses TRBV4-3 and TRBJ2-3, with D unresolved. Germline CDR1 reads LGHNA; CDR2 reads YSLEER. This CDR3 has 14 residues. The V and J ends lost 4 bases and 2 bases respectively, with 10 bases between them. CDR3 bases: TGCGCCAGCAGCCCCTCCCCGCCCACAGATACGCAGTATTTT. Translated, it gives CASSPSPPTDTQYF.

The chain couples TRBV4-3 to TRBJ2-1; perhaps TRBD2 as D (5 bases). The germline gives CDR1 LGHNA, CDR2 YSLEER. The CDR3 is made up of 15 amino acids. Trimming left V 0 bases short and J 7 bases short, with 13 bases between. The CDR3: CASSQEGLALNEQFF. The CDR3 DNA is TGCGCCAGCAGCCAAGAAGGGCTAGCCCTAAATGAGCAGTTCTTC.

The chain couples TRBV19 to TRBJ2-3; 11 bases map to TRBD2. The CDR3 spans 15 residues. Looked up from germline, CDR1 is LNHDA and CDR2 is SQIVND (reference sequence). V was clipped by 9 bases and J by 3 bases; unmatched bases: 8. CDR3 DNA: TGTGCCAGCGATACCTCTAGCGGGAGGACAGATACGCAGTATTTT. Protein product: CASDTSSGRTDTQYF.

By share, this clone ranks as medium-sized. In DNA, the CDR3 is TGCGCCAGCAGCTATGGTATCTCTGGAAACACCATATATTTT. Encoded protein: CASSYGISGNTIYF. This chain joins TRBV5-1 and TRBJ1-3; D unclear. The CDR3 contains 14 residues. Trimming removed 3 bases at V and 0 bases at J, with 7 bases between. The germline V gene has CDR1 SGHRS and CDR2 YFSETQ.

This clone has only one observation. This chain links TRBV28 with TRBJ2-1; D call uncertain. Germline CDR1 reads MDHEN; CDR2 reads SYDVKM. Trimming took 3 bases from V and 4 from J, leaving 7 bases between them. The CDR3 spans 13 residues. CDR3 sequence reads: CASSFNPYNEQFF. For the CDR3, the DNA is TGTGCCAGCAGTTTCAATCCGTACAATGAGCAGTTCTTC.

This rearrangement joins TRBV30 to TRBJ2-7; D remains ambiguous. Germline V gene sequence: CDR1 GTSNPN, CDR2 SVGIG (reference sequence). Trimming stripped 0 bases from V and 4 bases from J, with 7 bases between. The CDR3 has 12 residues. The CDR3 loop reads CAWSVDGYEQYF. DNA for the CDR3: TGTGCCTGGAGTGTAGACGGTTACGAGCAGTACTTC.

In nucleotides, the CDR3 is TGTGCCAGCAGCTTGACTCTCCCCGAGGGTACGCAGTATTTT. It specifies CASSLTLPEGTQYF. This chain connects TRBV5-4 to TRBJ2-3, with a possible D match to TRBD2 (5 bases). V lost 1 base and J 8 bases, leaving 14 bases between the germline ends. The CDR3 runs 14 residues. Germline V gene data show CDR1 as SGHNT and CDR2 as YYREEE (reference sequence).

Sample share makes this clone medium-sized. The gene calls are TRBV19 and TRBJ2-1; D ambiguous. V lost 1 base and J 6 bases, leaving 7 bases between the germline ends. The CDR3 covers 13 residues. Germline loops: CDR1 LNHDA, CDR2 SQIVND (reference sequence). This CDR3 is CASSIGTTNEQFF. CDR3 sequence (DNA): TGTGCCAGTAGTATAGGGACGACCAATGAGCAGTTCTTC. Looking up the rest from reference TRBV19 and TRBJ2-1 gives the full variable domain: DGGITQSPKYLFRKEGQNVTLSCEQNLNHDAMYWYRQDPGQGLRLIYYSQIVNDFQKGDIAEGYSVSREKKESFPLTVTSAQKNPTAFYLCASSIGTTNEQFFGPGTRLTVL.

The chain couples TRBV30 to TRBJ2-3; no definite D call. The CDR3 is 13 residues long. Germline loops: CDR1 GTSNPN, CDR2 SVGIG (reference sequence). Trimming took 2 bases from V and 0 from J, leaving 6 bases between them. CDR3 region: CAWSPVSTDTQYF. CDR3 DNA sequence: TGTGCCTGGAGTCCCGTTAGCACAGATACGCAGTATTTT.

The chain couples TRBV19 to TRBJ1-2, with 7 positions matching TRBD1. J gave up 2 bases and V 7 bases, and 7 bases lay outside the gene matches. Per germline, CDR1 LNHDA and CDR2 SQIVND (reference sequence). This CDR3 region has 14 residues. The CDR3 protein is CASTTGENNYGYTF. The CDR3 nucleotides are TGTGCCAGTACCACAGGGGAAAACAACTATGGCTACACCTTC.

There are a few counts of this clone. The chain has TRBV5-1 and TRBJ2-3; D is uncertain. Looked up from germline, CDR1 is SGHRS and CDR2 is YFSETQ. V was clipped by 3 bases and J by 2 bases, with 4 bases between them. This CDR3 is built from 12 residues. DNA of the CDR3: TGCGCCAGCAGCTACCACACAGATACGCAGTATTTT. Translated, it gives CASSYHTDTQYF.

This clone has a handful of counts. This chain connects TRBV10-1 to TRBJ2-1; 10 bases map to TRBD1. V gave up 5 bases and J gave up 6 bases; unmatched junction bases: 7. CDR3 size: 15 residues. Germline loops: CDR1 WNHNN, CDR2 SYGVQD (reference sequence). The CDR3 coding sequence is TGCGCCAGCAGTCCCGGGACAGGGGTTCTCAATGAGCAGTTCTTC. Residues: CASSPGTGVLNEQFF.

V gene TRBV11-2 combines with J gene TRBJ2-5, with D perhaps matching TRBD1 (6 bases). The CDR3 loop spans 15 amino acids. Trimming cost V 5 bases and J 5 bases, with 18 bases left between them. Germline CDR1 is SGHAT and CDR2 is FQNNGV. The CDR3: CASSTRDTPWETQYF. CDR3 nucleotides: TGTGCCAGCAGCACCCGGGACACGCCATGGGAGACCCAGTACTTC.

The chain employs TRBV27 and TRBJ2-5; perhaps D is TRBD1 or TRBD2 (5 bases each). From germline, CDR1 is MNHEY and CDR2 SMNVEV (reference sequence). This CDR3 region has 13 residues. The ends were cut back, 6 bases at V and 5 bases at J, with 13 bases in the middle. CDR3 DNA: TGTGCCAGCAGCTACGAGGGGTCGGAGACCCAGTACTTC. As protein: CASSYEGSETQYF.

This rearrangement joins TRBV27 to TRBJ1-1; TRBD1 is a possible D gene (6 bases). The germline V gene encodes CDR1 MNHEY and CDR2 SMNVEV (reference sequence). The length of the CDR3 is 15 residues. V was trimmed by 6 bases and J by 8 bases, leaving 22 bases between them. The CDR3 DNA reads as TGTGCCAGCAGCCTAGGGGCGGGGGCCCTTGCGGAAGCTTTCTTT. Its translation is CASSLGAGALAEAFF.

The J gene is TRBJ1-1, the V gene TRBV4-3; D remains unclear. The germline CDR1 and CDR2 sequences are LGHNA and YSLEER. Trimming cost V 0 bases and J 0 bases, with 5 bases left between them. The CDR3 runs to 14 residues. CDR3 nucleotides: TGCGCCAGCAGCCAAGATCCCTTGAACACTGAAGCTTTCTTT. As protein: CASSQDPLNTEAFF.

The gene calls are TRBV2 and TRBJ1-1; D possibly corresponds to TRBD1 (5 bases). This CDR3 spans 12 amino acids. Looked up from germline, CDR1 is SNHLY and CDR2 is FYNNEI. V was clipped by 6 bases and J by 11 bases, with 16 bases between them. CDR3 residues: CASRDTQGGAFF. The CDR3 nucleotides are TGTGCCAGCAGGGATACGCAGGGAGGTGCTTTCTTT.